These 27 T cell receptor beta chains were all obtained from the same sample, sequenced in a study of blood T cell repertoires in COVID-19. The method was immunoSEQ multiplex PCR; TCRdb's version includes in-frame clones alone and lacks a portion of them. The table records about 360,000 clones, more than 75% of them present only once. Sequencing was done on a sample of peripheral blood. These receptors came from a human donor with acute or convalescent COVID-19. The donor label of this sample is uncertain.

The chain has TRBV12-3 or TRBV12-4 and TRBJ2-1; 7 bases map to TRBD1. Trimming at V came to 6 bases and at J to 12 bases, leaving 11 bases not matched to a gene. The CDR3 runs 13 residues. This CDR3 is CASSGQDGMGQFF. CDR3 nucleotide sequence: TGTGCCAGCAGCGGACAGGATGGGATGGGGCAGTTCTTC.

V is TRBV6-5 and J is TRBJ2-3; D gene ambiguous. V lost 8 bases and J 1 base, leaving 16 bases between the germline ends. The length of the CDR3 is 15 residues. CDR1 is MNHEY and CDR2 is SVGAGI in the germline V gene. The CDR3 DNA reads TGTGCCAGCCTAAAGGCCGGGTCCCGCACAGATACGCAGTATTTT. It translates to CASLKAGSRTDTQYF.

The genes are TRBV7-8 and TRBJ1-4; D ambiguous. Germline assignment: CDR1 SGHVS and CDR2 FQNEAQ. V was shortened by 5 bases and J by 0 bases, with 10 bases between the two germline ends. The CDR3 totals 15 residues. The CDR3 reads CASSPDGATNEKLFF. For the CDR3, the DNA is TGTGCCAGCAGCCCTGACGGAGCAACTAATGAAAAACTGTTTTTT.

The gene calls are TRBV29-1 and TRBJ2-2; 10 bases line up with TRBD2. The CDR3 covers 19 residues. CDR1 SQVTM and CDR2 ANQGSEA come from the germline V gene. With 7 bases clipped from V and 1 base from J, the junction kept 18 bases outside the gene matches. Here the CDR3 reads CSAKTSVAGGFRNTGELFF. The CDR3 nucleotides read TGCAGCGCCAAAACCTCCGTAGCGGGGGGCTTCCGGAACACCGGGGAGCTGTTTTTT.

The rearrangement uses TRBV2 and TRBJ2-7; perhaps TRBD2 as D (6 bases). Germline CDR1 and CDR2: SNHLY and FYNNEI. CDR3 length: 14 residues. Trimming pared 6 bases from V and 5 bases from J, leaving 17 bases between. The CDR3 bases are TGTGCCAGCAGGGGGGGTGTGGTGCGCCACGAGCAGTACTTC. Translating it yields CASRGGVVRHEQYF.

This clone was found a few times. This chain links TRBV4-2 with TRBJ1-2, with D possibly matching TRBD1 (5 bases). V shed 0 bases and J shed 8 bases, with 16 bases lying between them. The germline V gene encodes CDR1 LGHNA and CDR2 YNFKEQ. The CDR3 runs to 15 residues. CDR3 amino acids: CASSQDKWGRGGYTF. CDR3 coding DNA: TGTGCCAGCAGCCAAGATAAGTGGGGCCGTGGCGGCTACACCTTC.

This chain links TRBV28 with TRBJ2-1; 11 bases match TRBD2. This CDR3 has 16 residues. Germline V gives CDR1 MDHEN, CDR2 SYDVKM. Trimming cost V 3 bases and J 3 bases; bases outside gene matches: 4. In DNA, the CDR3 is TGTGCCAGCAGTTTTCAGGGACTAGCGGACTACAATGAGCAGTTCTTC. This gives the protein CASSFQGLADYNEQFF.

This clone showed up just once. The chain carries TRBV7-9 and TRBJ2-4; 12 bases align to TRBD2. The length of the CDR3 is 17 residues. The germline CDR1 and CDR2 sequences are SEHNR and FQNEAQ (reference sequence). Trimming cost V 3 bases and J 6 bases; bases outside gene matches: 9. CDR3 sequence reads: CASSFASGRAGRNIQYF. As DNA, the CDR3 is TGTGCCAGCAGCTTCGCTAGCGGGAGGGCCGGTAGAAACATTCAGTACTTC.

This chain connects TRBV29-1 to TRBJ1-2; D uncertain. Trimming left V 1 base short and J 4 bases short, with 7 bases between. The V gene's germline CDR1 is SQVTM and CDR2 ANQGSEA. The CDR3 is 12 amino acids. CDR3 sequence: CSVEGHPYGYTF. CDR3 DNA: TGCAGCGTTGAAGGACACCCCTATGGCTACACCTTC.

CDR3 DNA: TGTGCCAGCAGCCCGCAGGGAACCAGCAATCAGCCCCAGCATTTT. Translation: CASSPQGTSNQPQHF. The rearrangement joins TRBV3-1 (or the pseudogene TRBV3-2) to TRBJ1-5; D is possibly TRBD1 (5 bases). Trimming left V 4 bases short and J 1 base short, with 11 bases between. Germline CDR1 reads LGHDT; CDR2 reads YNNKEL (reference sequence). The CDR3 is 15 amino acids.

This clone was detected a few times. The gene calls are TRBV3-1 (or the pseudogene TRBV3-2) and TRBJ2-5; 15 bases agree with TRBD2. Per germline, CDR1 LGHDT and CDR2 YNNKEL (reference sequence). Trimming at V came to 3 bases and at J to 4 bases, leaving 9 bases not matched to a gene. The CDR3 totals 18 residues. The CDR3: CASSHPGLAGGSGETQYF. The CDR3 region has the DNA TGTGCCAGCAGCCACCCGGGACTAGCGGGAGGTTCAGGAGAGACCCAGTACTTC.

The chain links TRBV5-4 to TRBJ1-6; D is unresolved. The CDR3 is 14 amino acids. Trimming left V 0 bases short and J 5 bases short, with 6 bases between. The germline gives CDR1 SGHNT, CDR2 YYREEE (reference sequence). Written as DNA, the CDR3 is TGTGCCAGCAGCTTGGCCCTCGATAATTCACCCCTCCACTTT. It translates to CASSLALDNSPLHF.

The rearrangement links TRBV18 to TRBJ1-2; 10 bases agree with TRBD1. CDR1 is KGHSH, CDR2 LQKENI, per germline. V trimming: 5 bases; J trimming: 4 bases; junction bases outside the gene matches: 7. This CDR3 region has 15 residues. CDR3 protein: CASSAIRDRGYGYTF. Here the CDR3 DNA reads TGTGCCAGCTCAGCAATCCGGGACAGGGGCTATGGCTACACCTTC.

This clone has only a few counts. V and J are TRBV11-2 and TRBJ1-4; D is unclear. The ends were cut back, 4 bases at V and 1 base at J, with 16 bases in the middle. The CDR3 consists of 17 residues. The germline V gene has CDR1 SGHAT and CDR2 FQNNGV. Here the CDR3 reads CASSSLAEGITNEKLFF. CDR3 DNA sequence: TGTGCCAGCAGCTCACTTGCGGAGGGAATAACTAATGAAAAACTGTTTTTT. The full variable domain, rest sourced from reference TRBV11-2 and TRBJ1-4, is EAGVAQSPRYKIIEKRQSVAFWCNPISGHATLYWYQQILGQGPKLLIQFQNNGVVDDSQLPKDRFSAERLKGVDSTLKIQPAKLEDSAVYLCASSSLAEGITNEKLFFGSGTQLSVL.

The chain carries TRBV28 and TRBJ1-6, with TRBD1 as a possible D gene (5 bases). This CDR3 region has 14 residues. Trimming removed 8 bases at V and 9 bases at J, with 17 bases between. The V gene's germline CDR1 is MDHEN and CDR2 SYDVKM. This CDR3 reads CASLVGSRGSPLHF. The CDR3 DNA sequence: TGTGCCAGCTTGGTAGGGTCAAGGGGTTCACCCCTCCACTTT.

This chain connects TRBV5-4 to TRBJ1-1; D unresolved. Germline CDR1 reads SGHNT; CDR2 reads YYREEE (reference sequence). This CDR3 spans 15 amino acids. The germline V and J ends were trimmed by 4 bases and 4 bases, with 17 bases remaining between them. Here the CDR3 reads CASSPEQITITEAFF. In nucleotides, the CDR3 is TGTGCCAGCAGCCCGGAACAGATTACCATCACTGAAGCTTTCTTT.

This clone showed up just a few times. The genes are TRBV5-6 and TRBJ2-7, with TRBD1 matching over 10 bases. Germline trimming cut 4 bases from V and 1 base from J; bases unmatched to any gene: 11. The germline CDR1 and CDR2 sequences are SGHDT and YYEEEE. The CDR3 totals 17 residues. CDR3 sequence: CASSGRIGTGASYEQYF. The CDR3 nucleotides read TGTGCCAGCAGCGGAAGAATTGGGACAGGGGCGTCCTACGAGCAGTACTTC.

V and J are TRBV13 and TRBJ2-3, with 7 nucleotides matching TRBD2. Germline trimming cut 2 bases from V and 6 bases from J; bases unmatched to any gene: 11. Per germline, CDR1 PRHDT and CDR2 FYEKMQ (reference sequence). There are 16 residues in the CDR3. The CDR3 reads CASSLTGEGVHDTQYF. The CDR3 coding sequence is TGTGCCAGCAGCTTAACCGGGGAGGGAGTTCACGATACGCAGTATTTT.

This rearrangement joins TRBV28 to TRBJ1-2; D gene ambiguous. This CDR3 has 15 residues. V lost 2 bases, J lost 4 bases, and 14 bases lay in between. Looked up from germline, CDR1 is MDHEN and CDR2 is SYDVKM. The CDR3 coding sequence is TGTGCCAGCAGTTTAAAATCGAGGAATTCCTATGGCTACACCTTC. Protein: CASSLKSRNSYGYTF.

The V call is TRBV19, the J call TRBJ1-2; D is perhaps TRBD1 (6 bases). The CDR3 is made up of 16 amino acids. With 2 bases removed from V and 6 bases from J, the gap between germline ends came to 19 bases. Germline CDR1 reads LNHDA; CDR2 reads SQIVND (reference sequence). The CDR3 nucleotides are TGTGCCAGTAGTATAATTGCCGTGGGCAGGGGAAATGGCTACACCTTC. Translating it yields CASSIIAVGRGNGYTF.

The chain is built from TRBV18 and TRBJ1-4, with 7 bases identical to TRBD1. Per the germline V gene, CDR1 is KGHSH and CDR2 is LQKENI. The ends lost 6 bases at V and 8 bases at J; junction bases unmatched: 9. The length of the CDR3 is 14 residues. This CDR3 reads CASSLQGTSEKLFF. For the CDR3, the DNA is TGTGCCAGCTCCCTACAGGGGACCAGCGAAAAACTGTTTTTT.

The J gene is TRBJ2-7, the V gene TRBV5-1, with 7 bases matching TRBD1. Germline V gives CDR1 SGHRS, CDR2 YFSETQ. J lost 2 bases, V lost 9 bases, and 8 bases had no gene match. This CDR3 has 13 amino acids. This CDR3 reads CATSTGTTYEQYF. In DNA form, the CDR3 reads TGCGCCACATCGACAGGGACAACCTACGAGCAGTACTTC.

The rearrangement joins TRBV5-1 to TRBJ2-3; 8 nucleotides align to TRBD2. Germline V lookup: CDR1 SGHRS, CDR2 YFSETQ. This CDR3 has 18 amino acids. Germline trimming cut 0 bases from V and 1 base from J; bases unmatched to any gene: 10. The CDR3 DNA is TGCGCCAGCAGCTTGGTTGGCGGTAGCGGGATCCGCACAGATACGCAGTATTTT. Amino acid sequence: CASSLVGGSGIRTDTQYF. The whole variable domain, remainder taken from reference TRBV5-1 and TRBJ2-3, is KAGVTQTPRYLIKTRGQQVTLSCSPISGHRSVSWYQQTPGQGLQFLFEYFSETQRNKGNFPGRFSGRQFSNSRSEMNVSTLELGDSALYLCASSLVGGSGIRTDTQYFGPGTRLTVL.

V is TRBV4-1 and J is TRBJ2-2; D perhaps matches TRBD2 (7 bases). The CDR3 covers 17 residues. Germline CDR1 is MGHRA and CDR2 is YSYEKL. The V and J ends lost 4 bases and 2 bases respectively, with 17 bases between them. CDR3 protein: CASSPQPGGRNTGELFF. The CDR3, as DNA: TGCGCCAGCAGCCCCCAACCGGGGGGCAGAAACACCGGGGAGCTGTTTTTT.

V usage is TRBV19 and J usage is TRBJ1-5, with D perhaps matching TRBD1 (5 bases). In germline, CDR1 is LNHDA, CDR2 SQIVND (reference sequence). V shed 2 bases and J shed 7 bases, with 12 bases lying between them. The CDR3 covers 14 residues. The CDR3 loop reads CASSIQGTRQPQHF. The CDR3 DNA follows: TGTGCCAGTAGTATACAGGGTACGAGGCAGCCCCAGCATTTT.

This chain joins TRBV18 and TRBJ2-7; D is perhaps TRBD1 (6 bases). Germline-derived CDR1 and CDR2 are KGHSH and LQKENI. V gave up 1 base and J gave up 7 bases, with 14 bases separating them. The CDR3 is 14 residues long. The CDR3 spells CASSPRQGPWEQYF. CDR3 in DNA: TGTGCCAGCTCACCACGGCAGGGGCCGTGGGAGCAGTACTTC. The full variable domain, completed using reference TRBV18 and TRBJ2-7, is NAGVMQNPRHLVRRRGQEARLRCSPMKGHSHVYWYRQLPEEGLKFMVYLQKENIIDESGMPKERFSAEFPKEGPSILRIQQVVRGDSAAYFCASSPRQGPWEQYFGPGTRLTVT.

The chain uses TRBV11-2 and TRBJ1-3; D is unclear. The V end was cut by 5 bases, the J end by 0 bases, with 11 bases between. This CDR3 has 15 residues. Germline lookup yields CDR1 SGHAT and CDR2 FQNNGV. The CDR3 sequence: CASSPIQDSGNTIYF. CDR3 DNA: TGTGCCAGCAGCCCCATCCAGGACTCTGGAAACACCATATATTTT. The full variable domain, with the rest looked up from reference TRBV11-2 and TRBJ1-3, is EAGVAQSPRYKIIEKRQSVAFWCNPISGHATLYWYQQILGQGPKLLIQFQNNGVVDDSQLPKDRFSAERLKGVDSTLKIQPAKLEDSAVYLCASSPIQDSGNTIYFGEGSWLTVV.